This T cell receptor (beta chain) was found in a study of blood T cell repertoires in COVID-19 (dated by TCRdb to 2019 to 2021). For context, the study as a whole: The collaborator samples originated in the United States, Italy and Spain and spanned the acute and convalescent phases of COVID-19. The prospective study material was composed of cDNA or gDNA derived from T cells, B-cell-depleted T cells, or PBMCs. Deeply sampled blood TCRbeta repertoires from subjects exposed to, actively infected with, or recovered from COVID-19 were included in the dataset. The repertoires were released in a freely available public database intended as a resource for research on the immune response to SARS-CoV-2. The samples were drawn from the first 160 participants of the ongoing ImmuneRACE study and from 1,254 subjects provided by 6 global collaborators. The sample metadata nearly always contained a de-identified subject ID, COVID-19 status, age in years and sex. Where available, HLA class I and class II types were obtained from metadata supplied by the sample provider rather than from assay-based typing.

One collaborating source in Seattle enrolled patients during active infection and followed them longitudinally through the course of disease. The collaborating institutions used their own protocols to collect whole blood in K2EDTA tubes. Collaborator samples were shipped for TCRbeta analysis as frozen whole blood, isolated PBMCs, or DNA extracted from either sample type. Overall study outcomes, separate from this receptor: The amount of clinical and demographic metadata varied by source and participant and was provided uncurated.

TCRbeta CDR3 regions were amplified from genomic DNA by means of the immunoSEQ Assay, a bias-controlled multiplex PCR. Per the authors' processing: Within the assay, amplification of reference gene primers was used to estimate how many nucleated cells each sample contained. Sequence reads were collapsed and filtered to measure the absolute abundance of every unique TCRbeta CDR3 rearrangement. For each sample, productive Simpson clonality was calculated as the square root of Simpson's diversity index over productive rearrangements. Drawn from immuneACCESS, this table holds only the in-frame rearrangements with V and J called that TCRdb kept. Clones are partly lost; checked studies trace under half to an unresolved V gene and leave the rest unexplained. The V and J calls and the clone size are those of that table, but D and trimming were determined from the DNA. Here the sample has some 70,000 clones; more than 75% occur a single time. Together, the top ten hold about 15% of the sample.

Worth noting for this clone: Its antigen is unknown. No base quality information exists; no much larger clone differs at one position.

CDR1 is given as GTSNPN and CDR2 as SVGIG, both from the germline V gene (reference sequence). From cysteine to phenylalanine, the CDR3 is 12 amino acids long. CDR3 DNA is the only sequence kept; it has 36 bases, read in frame from the first base. Trimming removed 2 bases from V and 7 bases from J, leaving 12 bases between the germline ends. The receptor comes from a man aged 35 to 55 with COVID-19, enrolled during active disease. Sequenced sample: peripheral blood. The rearranged chain carries TRBV30 and TRBJ2-7, with a weak D call of TRBD1 (5 bases match). For the CDR3, the sequence is CAWSLTAGEQYF. The DNA reads TGTGCCTGGAGTCTGACAGCAGGGGAGCAGTACTTC.